This entry lists 28 T cell receptor beta chains sequenced from one sample in a study of T cells in Graves' hyperthyroidism and ophthalmopathy. The CDR3 regions of TCR beta were amplified from RNA transcripts. The study used the HTBI primer set for a first-round RT-PCR of the TCR CDR3. TCRdb reanalysed the multiplex PCR reads using MiXCR and keeps one entry per CDR3 protein. The data contain 480,000 or so distinct CDR3 sequences, about 46% of them singletons. Source material: peripheral blood or thyroid tissue (not recorded which). Receptors were obtained from an adult woman with Graves' disease, either hyperthyroidism or ophthalmopathy (not recorded which).

In its sample, this clonotype was seen a few times. The chain carries TRBV25-1 and TRBJ2-7; D possibly uses TRBD1 or TRBD2 (5 bases each). The germline V gene encodes CDR1 MGHDK and CDR2 SYGVNS. V was clipped by 11 bases and J by 7 bases, with 15 bases between them. This CDR3 has 11 amino acids. The CDR3 sequence: CARDLQEEQYF. For the CDR3, the DNA is TGTGCCCGGGACCTTCAAGAGGAGCAGTACTTC.

This clonotype was seen at least ten times. The V and J genes are TRBV6-5 and TRBJ2-7; weak D call: TRBD2 (5 bases). The CDR3 length is 13 residues. V was trimmed by 3 bases and J by 7 bases, leaving 13 bases between them. The germline V gene has CDR1 MNHEY and CDR2 SVGAGI. CDR3 nucleotide sequence: TGTGCCAGCAGTTATGAGGGAGCTGGGGAGCAGTACTTC. Translation gives CASSYEGAGEQYF.

In its sample, this clonotype was seen many times. The chain is built from TRBV20-1 and TRBJ2-7; 10 bases are shared with TRBD2. CDR1 is DFQATT and CDR2 is SNEGSKA in the germline V gene (reference sequence). This CDR3 contains 15 residues. The V segment lost 2 bases and the J segment 0 bases; nucleotides outside the gene matches: 4. The CDR3 DNA sequence: TGCAGTGCTAGACCTAGCGGGAGAATCTCCTACGAGCAGTACTTC. Translated, it gives CSARPSGRISYEQYF.

The rearrangement links TRBV2 to TRBJ1-5; D is unclear. V was trimmed by 3 bases and J by 7 bases, leaving 10 bases between them. Germline V gene lookup returns CDR1 SNHLY and CDR2 FYNNEI. This CDR3 has 13 residues. DNA of the CDR3: TGTGCCAGCAGTGAGGGCGAGTGGCAGCCCCAGCATTTT. Protein sequence: CASSEGEWQPQHF.

The sample holds a few counts of this clonotype. The chain has TRBV10-3 and TRBJ2-5; maybe TRBD1 (6 bases). The CDR3 has 13 amino acids. V lost 5 bases and J 2 bases, leaving 9 bases between the germline ends. CDR1 and CDR2 (germline): ENHRY, SYGVKD. CDR3 DNA: TGTGCCATCAGTAGGGACACTCAAGAGACCCAGTACTTC. This translates into CAISRDTQETQYF.

This clonotype was recorded many times. This chain links TRBV7-2 with TRBJ1-5; D may be TRBD1 (6 bases). The V gene's germline CDR1 is SGHTA and CDR2 FQGNSA. The CDR3 covers 15 residues. The V end was cut by 5 bases, the J end by 7 bases, with 18 bases between. The CDR3 region has the DNA TGTGCCAGCAGCCACCGGGGGGGCGCGGAACAGCCCCAGCATTTT. Its translation is CASSHRGGAEQPQHF.

This clonotype has at least ten counts. One end of the junction is discordant with germline, which a read error may explain. This sequence joins TRBV5-1 and TRBJ1-1, with 8 bases aligning to TRBD1. The CDR3 loop spans 14 amino acids. Germline loops: CDR1 SGHRS, CDR2 YFSETQ. The chain's CDR3 is CASSLDTGGTEAFF. The CDR3 DNA sequence: TGTGCCAGCAGTTTAGATACAGGGGGCACTGAAGCTTTCTTT.

This clonotype was seen at least ten times. The chain joins TRBV14 to TRBJ2-7; D not resolved. The CDR3 is made up of 13 amino acids. The germline gives CDR1 SGHDN, CDR2 FVKESK. The V end was cut by 0 bases, the J end by 4 bases, with 7 bases between. CDR3 region: CASSQDYRYEQYF. The DNA for the CDR3 is TGTGCCAGCAGCCAAGATTACAGATACGAGCAGTACTTC.

V is TRBV10-2 and J is TRBJ2-7; 8 nucleotides match TRBD1. V gave up 7 bases and J gave up 2 bases; unmatched junction bases: 10. The germline CDR1 and CDR2 sequences are WSHSY and SAAADI. CDR3 length: 15 residues. CDR3 in amino acids: CASTTGQGIPYEQYF. The CDR3 DNA reads as TGCGCCAGCACCACTGGACAGGGAATCCCCTACGAGCAGTACTTC.

A single count supports this clonotype. This rearrangement joins TRBV20-1 to TRBJ1-1; a weak D match, TRBD1 (5 bases). Looked up from germline, CDR1 is DFQATT and CDR2 is SNEGSKA (reference sequence). The CDR3 is 15 amino acids. V lost 1 base and J 4 bases, leaving 16 bases between the germline ends. The CDR3 reads CSARGTGGDVTEAFF. The CDR3 DNA reads as TGCAGTGCTAGAGGCACGGGGGGAGACGTCACTGAAGCTTTCTTT.

This clonotype was observed a few times. This clone may be a read error of a much larger clone one base away. The chain carries TRBV5-1 and TRBJ1-2; weak D call: TRBD1 (5 bases). Germline loops: CDR1 SGHRS, CDR2 YFSETQ. There are 13 residues in the CDR3. DNA for the CDR3: TGCGCCAGCAGCCCCCAGGGAGTAGATGGCCACACCTTC. It is translated as CASSPQGVDGHTF.

This clonotype was recorded a few times. V gene TRBV7-6 combines with J gene TRBJ1-6; D remains unclear. Germline V gene sequence: CDR1 SGHVS, CDR2 FNYEAQ. This CDR3 is built from 16 residues. Trimming pared 8 bases from V and 4 bases from J, leaving 18 bases between. The CDR3 nucleotides are TGTGCCAGCGGTAGCCCGGCAGGAACTTATAATTCACCCCTCCACTTT. It translates to CASGSPAGTYNSPLHF.

This clonotype appeared once. The junction differs from germline at one of its ends, possibly a read error. The rearrangement uses TRBV7-2 and TRBJ2-2; the match to TRBD1 covers 12 bases. The CDR3 sequence is 15 residues long. In germline, CDR1 is SGHTA, CDR2 FQGNSA. CDR3 nucleotide sequence: TGTGCCAGCAGCTCTCAGTGGGGGACAGGGGGCGAGCAGTTTTTT. Encoded protein: CASSSQWGTGGEQFF. Looking up the rest from reference TRBV7-2 and TRBJ2-2 gives the full variable domain: GAGVSQSPSNKVTEKGKDVELRCDPISGHTALYWYRQSLGQGLEFLIYFQGNSAPDKSGLPSDRFSAERTGGSVSTLTIQRTQQEDSAVYLCASSSQWGTGGEQFFGEGSRLTVL.

This chain joins TRBV6-1 and TRBJ2-2; D remains unclear. Trimming took 5 bases from V and 0 from J, leaving 13 bases between them. Germline V gives CDR1 MNHNS, CDR2 SASEGT. CDR3 length: 16 amino acids. Written as DNA, the CDR3 is TGTGCCAGCAGTCCTCCTGGGGTCGCGAACACCGGGGAGCTGTTTTTT. Residues: CASSPPGVANTGELFF.

This clonotype occurred once. This sequence joins TRBV7-7 and TRBJ1-4, with 7 bases fitting TRBD1. In germline, CDR1 is SSHAT, CDR2 FNYEAQ (reference sequence). The CDR3 covers 13 residues. V dropped 6 bases and J dropped 8; count of bases not matched to a gene: 6. The DNA of the CDR3 is TGTGCCAGCAGGCCGACAGGGATCGAAAAACTGTTTTTT. This encodes CASRPTGIEKLFF.

The chain carries TRBV6-1 and TRBJ1-1; no firm D call. Deletions cut 0 bases from V and 0 bases from J, with 8 bases between. Germline V gene sequence: CDR1 MNHNS, CDR2 SASEGT. The CDR3 length is 15 residues. The CDR3 nucleotides read TGTGCCAGCAGTGAAGCGGGAGAGTTGAACACTGAAGCTTTCTTT. Protein: CASSEAGELNTEAFF.

V is TRBV25-1 and J is TRBJ1-1; no firm D call. The V end was cut by 8 bases, the J end by 1 base, with 8 bases between. This CDR3 spans 12 amino acids. The germline V gene has CDR1 MGHDK and CDR2 SYGVNS. In nucleotides, the CDR3 is TGTGCCAGCCTGACCGCGAACACTGAAGCTTTCTTT. It is translated as CASLTANTEAFF.

Here the CDR3 reads CATSDSDRGHWETQYF. The DNA of the CDR3 is TGTGCCACCAGTGATTCGGACAGGGGGCATTGGGAGACCCAGTACTTC. This chain uses TRBV24-1 with TRBJ2-5, with 11 bases aligning to TRBD1. The ends lost 2 bases at V and 5 bases at J; junction bases unmatched: 6. Germline V lookup: CDR1 KGHDR, CDR2 SFDVKD. The CDR3 totals 16 residues.

Ten or more counts support this clonotype. This chain connects TRBV24-1 to TRBJ2-5; the match to TRBD2 covers 8 bases. Germline V gives CDR1 KGHDR, CDR2 SFDVKD. This CDR3 region has 16 residues. V was clipped by 4 bases and J by 0 bases; unmatched bases: 6. CDR3 amino acids: CATSDVSGTYQETQYF. CDR3 in DNA: TGTGCCACCAGTGACGTTAGCGGGACGTACCAAGAGACCCAGTACTTC.

This clonotype was recorded at least ten times. The chain combines TRBV5-1 with TRBJ1-6; D might be TRBD1 (6 bases). The CDR3 covers 15 residues. V lost 3 bases, J lost 3 bases, and 10 bases lay in between. The V gene's germline CDR1 is SGHRS and CDR2 YFSETQ. The CDR3 bases are TGCGCCAGCAGCTCGGACAGCTTCTATAATTCACCCCTCCACTTT. It encodes CASSSDSFYNSPLHF.

This clonotype was found many times. The J gene is TRBJ2-7, the V gene TRBV29-1; 8 bases line up with TRBD1. With V trimmed by 5 bases and J by 7 bases, 10 bases remained unmatched. There are 13 residues in the CDR3. CDR1 SQVTM and CDR2 ANQGSEA come from the germline V gene. CDR3 bases: TGCAGCGTTCCCGGGACAGGATCGTTGGAGCAGTACTTC. The encoded protein is CSVPGTGSLEQYF.

This clonotype was counted a few times. The CDR3 here is CASSYLKGVETEAFF. CDR3 bases: TGTGCCAGCAGTTACCTCAAGGGAGTGGAGACTGAAGCTTTCTTT. V usage is TRBV6-2 or TRBV6-3 and J usage is TRBJ1-1; the D is unclear. Trimming removed 2 bases from V and 5 bases from J, with 15 bases in between. The CDR3 covers 15 residues. The germline gives CDR1 MNHEY, CDR2 SVGEGT.

The chain employs TRBV29-1 and TRBJ1-2; no firm D call. There are 12 residues in the CDR3. CDR1 SQVTM and CDR2 ANQGSEA come from the germline V gene. Trimming removed 6 bases from V and 5 bases from J, with 13 bases in between. Here the CDR3 DNA reads TGCAGCGTCCCGGACCTATGGTATGGCTACACCTTC. It yields the protein CSVPDLWYGYTF. The variable domain in full, with the rest retrieved from reference TRBV29-1 and TRBJ1-2, is SAVISQKPSRDICQRGTSLTIQCQVDSQVTMMFWYRQQPGQSLTLIATANQGSEATYESGFVIDKFPISRPNLTFSTLTVSNMSPEDSSIYLCSVPDLWYGYTFGSGTRLTVV.

The V gene is TRBV7-2, the J gene TRBJ1-6, with 7 nucleotides matching TRBD1. This CDR3 contains 14 residues. CDR1 is SGHTA and CDR2 is FQGNSA in the germline V gene. Trimming at V came to 3 bases and at J to 14 bases, leaving 10 bases not matched to a gene. The CDR3, as DNA: TGTGCCAGCAGCTTTGGGGACAGCCAAAGATCCCTCCACTTT. It specifies CASSFGDSQRSLHF. Filled out from reference TRBV7-2 and TRBJ1-6, the complete variable domain reads GAGVSQSPSNKVTEKGKDVELRCDPISGHTALYWYRQSLGQGLEFLIYFQGNSAPDKSGLPSDRFSAERTGGSVSTLTIQRTQQEDSAVYLCASSFGDSQRSLHFGNGTRLTVT.

This clonotype showed up many times. The chain employs TRBV29-1 and TRBJ2-5; TRBD2 aligns across 10 bases. The CDR3 sequence is 13 residues long. Germline loops: CDR1 SQVTM, CDR2 ANQGSEA. With 4 bases clipped from V and 5 bases from J, the junction kept 4 bases outside the gene matches. The CDR3 DNA reads as TGCAGCGTTGCCAGCGGGAGGGGTGAGACCCAGTACTTC. This translates into CSVASGRGETQYF.

This clonotype was counted at least ten times. V is TRBV2 and J is TRBJ1-6; D not certain. Germline V CDR1 and CDR2: SNHLY, FYNNEI. This CDR3 has 14 residues. Trimming took off 0 bases at V and 11 bases at J, with 11 bases between the two ends. This chain's CDR3 is CASSEALILPPLHF. The CDR3 coding sequence is TGTGCCAGCAGTGAAGCGCTGATCCTCCCACCCCTCCACTTT.

This clonotype was observed many times. This chain connects TRBV20-1 to TRBJ1-1, with D possibly TRBD1 on 5 matching bases. The germline V gene has CDR1 DFQATT and CDR2 SNEGSKA (reference sequence). V lost 0 bases, J lost 4 bases, and 15 bases lay in between. The CDR3 sequence is 15 residues long. The CDR3: CSARDGTGGTTEAFF. The CDR3, as DNA: TGCAGTGCTAGAGACGGTACAGGTGGAACCACTGAAGCTTTCTTT.

This clonotype was picked up many times. The V gene is TRBV4-2, the J gene TRBJ2-5; 9 bases fit TRBD2. Per the germline V gene, CDR1 is LGHNA and CDR2 is YNFKEQ. The trim removed 4 bases at V and 1 base at J, leaving 7 bases unmatched. The CDR3 spans 16 residues. CDR3 DNA sequence: TGTGCCAGCAGCCTGGGGTCAGCGGGAGGCCAAGAGACCCAGTACTTC. Amino acid sequence: CASSLGSAGGQETQYF.